The 14 T cell receptor beta chains listed next were all sequenced from one sample in a study of control samples from healthy donors and cancer patients. Only in-frame clones appear in the TCRdb table, and some are missing; sequencing was by immunoSEQ multiplex PCR. The repertoire holds 230,000 or so clones, with about 94% as singletons. Sequenced sample: blood. The source is a man aged 50-60 years in good health.

This sequence joins TRBV3-1 (or the pseudogene TRBV3-2) and TRBJ2-7, with D uncertain. The CDR3 totals 13 residues. The germline gives CDR1 LGHDT, CDR2 YNNKEL (reference sequence). V was pared by 5 bases and J by 1 base, with 9 bases between. The CDR3 spells CASSIARSYEQYF. The CDR3 DNA is TGTGCCAGCAGCATAGCACGGTCCTACGAGCAGTACTTC.

This clone occurred a few times. This chain joins TRBV7-6 and TRBJ2-1; D remains ambiguous. Per the germline V gene, CDR1 is SGHVS and CDR2 is FNYEAQ. V lost 5 bases to trimming and J lost 2 bases, with 4 bases between them. The CDR3 is made up of 12 amino acids. CDR3 loop: CASSQPYNEQFF. The CDR3 nucleotides are TGTGCCAGCAGCCAACCCTACAATGAGCAGTTCTTC.

The CDR3 is CASSGSSTDTQYF. CDR3 bases: TGTGCCAGCAGTGGTAGTAGCACAGATACGCAGTATTTT. The J gene is TRBJ2-3, the V gene TRBV2; D remains ambiguous. Germline loops: CDR1 SNHLY, CDR2 FYNNEI. The CDR3 runs to 13 residues. V was pared by 4 bases and J by 0 bases, with 5 bases between. Complete variable domain (other parts from reference TRBV2 and TRBJ2-3): EPEVTQTPSHQVTQMGQEVILRCVPISNHLYFYWYRQILGQKVEFLVSFYNNEISEKSEIFDDQFSVERPDGSNFTLKIRSTKLEDSAMYFCASSGSSTDTQYFGPGTRLTVL.

The chain is built from TRBV15 and TRBJ1-5; D unclear. The germline gives CDR1 LNHNV, CDR2 YYDKDF (reference sequence). This CDR3 is built from 16 residues. Deletions cut 0 bases from V and 7 bases from J, with 16 bases between. The CDR3 DNA is TGTGCCACCAGCAGAGACTTCCGGGAGTTACAACAGCCCCAGCATTTT. This encodes CATSRDFRELQQPQHF.

In DNA, the CDR3 is TGTGCCAGCAGCTTCGGTAGTGCTTCCTACGAGCAGTACGTC. This codes for CASSFGSASYEQYV. V usage is TRBV5-4 and J usage is TRBJ2-7; D ambiguous. Germline V lookup: CDR1 SGHNT, CDR2 YYREEE (reference sequence). This CDR3 has 14 amino acids. Trimming removed 2 bases from V and 1 base from J, with 10 bases in between.

The chain has TRBV3-1 (or the pseudogene TRBV3-2) and TRBJ2-7, with 9 bases identical to TRBD1. This CDR3 contains 14 residues. Trimming took 4 bases from V and 2 from J; bases not matched to a gene: 3. In germline, CDR1 is LGHDT, CDR2 YNNKEL (reference sequence). CDR3 DNA: TGTGCCAGCAGCCCCGGGACAGGGACCTACGAGCAGTACTTC. This encodes CASSPGTGTYEQYF.

J is TRBJ2-7 and V is TRBV5-1; 10 bases fit TRBD2. The length of the CDR3 is 15 residues. Germline CDR1 and CDR2: SGHRS and YFSETQ. The V segment lost 0 bases and the J segment 6 bases; nucleotides outside the gene matches: 6. The CDR3 coding sequence is TGCGCCAGCAGCTTGGGCGCTAGCGGGGGAAGCGAGCAGTACTTC. Amino acid sequence: CASSLGASGGSEQYF.

CDR3 coding DNA: TGTGCCAGCAGCTCGGACAGGGGAGGCAACGAGCAGTACTTC. It yields the protein CASSSDRGGNEQYF. This chain connects TRBV5-6 to TRBJ2-7, with TRBD1 matching 9 bases. Germline V CDR1 and CDR2: SGHDT, YYEEEE. The CDR3 sequence is 14 residues long. Trimming at V came to 3 bases and at J to 5 bases, leaving 6 bases not matched to a gene.

In DNA, the CDR3 is TGTGCCAGCACCAACCGTAGGGCAGAGACCCAGTACTTC. Translating it yields CASTNRRAETQYF. This chain uses TRBV3-1 (or the pseudogene TRBV3-2) with TRBJ2-5; D gene ambiguous. With 7 bases removed from V and 4 bases from J, the gap between germline ends came to 13 bases. The CDR3 runs to 13 residues. CDR1 and CDR2 from the germline V gene are LGHDT and YNNKEL (reference sequence).

The J gene is TRBJ1-1, the V gene TRBV15, with 7 bases matching TRBD1. Germline V gene sequence: CDR1 LNHNV, CDR2 YYDKDF (reference sequence). V lost 3 bases to trimming and J lost 1 base; unmatched junction nucleotides: 2. CDR3 length equals 14 residues. The CDR3 nucleotides are TGTGCCACCAGCAGCAGGACAGGGAACACTGAAGCTTTCTTT. Residues: CATSSRTGNTEAFF.

This sequence joins TRBV29-1 and TRBJ2-7; D is ambiguous. The CDR3 runs to 12 residues. Deletions cut 3 bases from V and 2 bases from J, with 8 bases between. CDR1 is SQVTM and CDR2 is ANQGSEA in the germline V gene. The DNA for the CDR3 is TGCAGCGTTGATCTGGGAACCTACGAGCAGTACTTC. Translating gives CSVDLGTYEQYF.

This sequence joins TRBV27 and TRBJ1-2; D might be TRBD1 (5 bases). V gave up 2 bases and J gave up 2 bases, with 15 bases separating them. The CDR3 extends over 16 amino acids. The V gene's germline CDR1 is MNHEY and CDR2 SMNVEV (reference sequence). As DNA, the CDR3 is TGTGCCAGCAGTTTACTTGGAGCAGGGCGGAACTATGGCTACACCTTC. It encodes CASSLLGAGRNYGYTF.

This clone was seen only once. The V gene is TRBV28, the J gene TRBJ1-1; 7 bases line up with TRBD1. V lost 8 bases and J lost 5; bases outside the gene matches: 8. The CDR3 length is 13 residues. From germline, CDR1 is MDHEN and CDR2 SYDVKM. CDR3 sequence reads: CASLRGLGTEAFF. CDR3 coding DNA: TGTGCCAGCCTGAGGGGGCTGGGGACTGAAGCTTTCTTT.

V is TRBV4-1 and J is TRBJ1-5; D possibly corresponds to TRBD1 (5 bases). CDR1 and CDR2 from the germline V gene are MGHRA and YSYEKL. Trimming stripped 0 bases from V and 5 bases from J, with 11 bases between. This CDR3 contains 15 residues. In DNA, the CDR3 is TGCGCCAGCAGCCAAGAGGGGGGAAGGGATCAGCCCCAGCATTTT. It yields the protein CASSQEGGRDQPQHF.